Presented here are 25 T cell receptor beta chains from one specimen sequenced in a study of metastatic and nonmetastatic thyroid tumors. Not a single patient had been given any form of treatment at any point before undergoing thyroid surgery. TCRdb called clones again from the PCR reads with MiXCR. The data hold fewer than 25,000 clones, with under 25% observed a single time. Sequencing was carried out using blood. The receptor source for this set is a male donor with papillary thyroid cancer or a benign thyroid nodule (not recorded which). Some clones in this sample may be carry-over from other donors' samples.

This clone was seen at least ten times. This may be a read error: a much more frequent sequence differs by one nucleotide. Likely a read error: the CDR3 ends without its conserved phenylalanine or tryptophan. The sample carries other DNA sequences with the same CDR3. This CDR3 reads CSAIGTAYGYTS. In nucleotides, the CDR3 is TGCAGCGCGATAGGGACAGCCTATGGCTACACCTCC. The V gene is TRBV29-1, the J gene TRBJ1-2; TRBD1 aligns across 7 bases. Germline V gene sequence: CDR1 SQVTM, CDR2 ANQGSEA. This CDR3 has 12 amino acids. Trimming at V came to 7 bases and at J to 4 bases, leaving 6 bases not matched to a gene.

The V gene is TRBV9, the J gene TRBJ2-1; 7 bases align to TRBD1. Looked up from germline, CDR1 is SGDLS and CDR2 is YYNGEE. The V and J ends lost 3 bases and 0 bases, in that order; junction bases with no gene match: 9. The CDR3 length is 17 residues. Written as DNA, the CDR3 is TGTGCCAGCAGCGGAGGGGACAGACATAGCTCCTACAATGAGCAGTTCTTC. This codes for CASSGGDRHSSYNEQFF.

This rearrangement joins TRBV6-1 to TRBJ2-7; 10 nucleotides line up with TRBD1. CDR3 length equals 12 residues. Losses at the gene ends were 6 bases for V and 7 bases for J; bases not matched to a gene: 3. Germline assignment: CDR1 MNHNS and CDR2 SASEGT. The CDR3 region has the DNA TGTGCCAGCAGGGGGGACAGGGGAGAGCAGTACTTC. This translates into CASRGDRGEQYF.

This clone was recorded many times. The DNA of the CDR3 is TGTGCCAGCTCCGGACTGAACTCCTACAATGAGCAGTTCTTC. As protein: CASSGLNSYNEQFF. J is TRBJ2-1 and V is TRBV18; D possibly corresponds to TRBD2 (5 bases). In germline, CDR1 is KGHSH, CDR2 LQKENI. The CDR3 has 14 residues. The germline V and J ends were trimmed by 6 bases and 0 bases, with 9 bases remaining between them.

This clone was found a few times. With a much larger clone just one base away, this may be a read error. Within the sample, other DNA sequences also encode this same CDR3. This rearrangement joins TRBV7-2 to TRBJ2-1, with a weak D call TRBD2 (5 bases). Looked up from germline, CDR1 is SGHTA and CDR2 is FQGNSA. V was pared by 0 bases and J by 9 bases, with 9 bases between. There are 13 residues in the CDR3. The DNA of the CDR3 is TGTGCCAGCAGCTTAGCGACGGACTTTGAGCAGTTCTTC. Amino acid sequence: CASSLATDFEQFF.

This clone was recorded at least ten times. This chain connects TRBV3-1 to TRBJ2-5, with 14 bases that match TRBD2. The CDR3 runs to 16 residues. V was clipped by 4 bases and J by 5 bases; unmatched bases: 6. Germline V gene sequence: CDR1 LGHDT, CDR2 YNNKEL (reference sequence). The CDR3 sequence is CASSPGTSGSIETQYF. CDR3 nucleotides: TGTGCCAGCAGCCCGGGGACTAGCGGGAGTATTGAGACCCAGTACTTC.

The V call is TRBV6-1, the J call TRBJ2-7, with unresolved D. Germline assignment: CDR1 MNHNS and CDR2 SASEGT. The CDR3 sequence is 11 residues long. Trimming stripped 6 bases from V and 3 bases from J, with 6 bases between. The CDR3 nucleotides read TGTGCCAGCAGCAAGATCTACGAGCAGTACTTC. It encodes CASSKIYEQYF.

The chain carries TRBV20-1 and TRBJ2-7; 14 bases agree with TRBD2. Germline assignment: CDR1 DFQATT and CDR2 SNEGSKA (reference sequence). Losses at the gene ends were 8 bases for V and 5 bases for J; bases not matched to a gene: 17. The CDR3 loop spans 17 amino acids. CDR3 in DNA: TGCAGTACTACCAACGTGACTAGCGGGAGGGCCGTTAACGAGCAGTACTTC. As protein: CSTTNVTSGRAVNEQYF.

The CDR3 nucleotides are TGTGCCAGCAGCTTACTCAGGGACGGTGACGAGCAGTACTTC. This sequence encodes CASSLLRDGDEQYF. The chain is built from TRBV7-8 and TRBJ2-7, with D perhaps matching TRBD1 or TRBD2 (5 bases each). In germline, CDR1 is SGHVS, CDR2 FQNEAQ. This CDR3 contains 14 residues. V was cut by 2 bases and J by 5 bases, with 13 bases left in between.

This clone was observed at least ten times. The chain joins TRBV9 to TRBJ2-1, with D possibly matching TRBD1 (5 bases). The germline V gene encodes CDR1 SGDLS and CDR2 YYNGEE. The CDR3 consists of 15 residues. Trimming removed 0 bases at V and 0 bases at J, with 7 bases between. The CDR3, as DNA: TGTGCCAGCAGCGTAGGGGGCGGCTCCTACAATGAGCAGTTCTTC. It is translated as CASSVGGGSYNEQFF.

The V call is TRBV5-1, the J call TRBJ2-2; TRBD1 matches 7 bases. This CDR3 comprises 15 residues. From germline, CDR1 is SGHRS and CDR2 YFSETQ. J lost 1 base, V lost 4 bases, and 4 bases had no gene match. The CDR3 DNA sequence: TGCGCCAGCAGCCCCCGACAGGGGAACACCGGGGAGCTGTTTTTT. It translates to CASSPRQGNTGELFF.

The rearrangement joins TRBV6-2 or TRBV6-3 to TRBJ1-3; no clear D gene. Germline V gene sequence: CDR1 MNHEY, CDR2 SVGEGT. The CDR3 loop spans 13 amino acids. Trimming removed 8 bases at V and 8 bases at J, with 16 bases between. In DNA, the CDR3 is TGTGCCAGCGCCTCCTATGGATCAGACACCATATATTTT. It codes for CASASYGSDTIYF.

The V and J genes are TRBV28 and TRBJ1-5; D not resolved. This CDR3 contains 14 residues. Between the trimmed V and J ends, which lost 7 bases and 3 bases, there was a span of 13 bases. The germline V gene has CDR1 MDHEN and CDR2 SYDVKM. CDR3 loop: CASTSVIDNQPQHF. In DNA form, the CDR3 reads TGTGCCAGCACCAGTGTGATCGACAATCAGCCCCAGCATTTT.

This clone was picked up many times. V and J are TRBV7-9 and TRBJ2-5; 10 bases align to TRBD1. Trimming removed 3 bases from V and 4 bases from J; junction bases left unmatched: 2. CDR1 is SEHNR, CDR2 FQNEAQ, per germline (reference sequence). The CDR3 is 14 amino acids. The CDR3 bases are TGTGCCAGCAGCTTCCGGGACAGGGGAGAGACCCAGTACTTC. Its protein is CASSFRDRGETQYF.

This clone occurred many times. The chain links TRBV27 to TRBJ1-4; D may be TRBD1 (6 bases). Trimming pared 4 bases from V and 8 bases from J, leaving 20 bases between. The CDR3 loop spans 16 amino acids. Germline V gene data show CDR1 as MNHEY and CDR2 as SMNVEV (reference sequence). The CDR3 sequence: CASSSLQGERTEKLFF. The CDR3 DNA sequence: TGTGCCAGCAGTTCGTTACAGGGTGAACGAACCGAAAAACTGTTTTTT.

This clone was counted at least ten times. This chain uses TRBV18 with TRBJ1-3; D not certain. Germline assignment: CDR1 KGHSH and CDR2 LQKENI. This CDR3 is built from 13 residues. Deletions cut 4 bases from V and 0 bases from J, with 4 bases between. The CDR3 protein is CASSLRSGNTIYF. In nucleotides, the CDR3 is TGTGCCAGCTCACTCCGCTCTGGAAACACCATATATTTT.

This clone occurred many times. The chain couples TRBV20-1 to TRBJ2-7; 7 bases are shared with TRBD2. The germline CDR1 and CDR2 sequences are DFQATT and SNEGSKA (reference sequence). Losses at the gene ends were 0 bases for V and 5 bases for J; bases not matched to a gene: 4. This CDR3 contains 13 residues. The CDR3 DNA reads as TGCAGTGCTAGAGAGGGGAGGGCGGACGAGCAGTACTTC. Amino acid sequence: CSAREGRADEQYF.

The table lists this clone with a few counts. Mismatch with germline at one junction end may stem from a read error. This sample also contains other DNA sequences that code for the same CDR3. The chain is built from TRBV6-2 or TRBV6-3 and TRBJ1-5; D remains unclear. The germline CDR1 and CDR2 sequences are MNHEY and SVGEGT. The CDR3 length is 16 residues. The CDR3, as DNA: TGTGCCAGCAGGACCGGCATGGGTCCGGCGGGTCAGCCCCAGCACTTT. This encodes CASRTGMGPAGQPQHF.

J is TRBJ2-7 and V is TRBV9, with D perhaps given as TRBD1 or TRBD2 (5 bases each). Trimming took 2 bases from V and 6 from J, leaving 12 bases between them. This CDR3 is 13 amino acids long. CDR1 is SGDLS and CDR2 is YYNGEE in the germline V gene. The CDR3, as DNA: TGTGCCAGCAGCGTTGGGGACGGAGGCGAGCAGTACTTC. Its protein is CASSVGDGGEQYF.

This clone has more than one count but fewer than ten. DNA for the CDR3: TGTGCCAGCTCACCATACGGGACGGGGACTTCACCCCTCCACTTT. Residues: CASSPYGTGTSPLHF. The rearrangement uses TRBV18 and TRBJ1-6; D might be TRBD1 (5 bases). The CDR3 sequence is 15 residues long. Germline V gene lookup returns CDR1 KGHSH and CDR2 LQKENI. Trimming cost V 2 bases and J 9 bases, with 14 bases left between them.

This clone showed up many times. The gene calls are TRBV5-6 and TRBJ2-5; 8 bases agree with TRBD1. The CDR3 length is 16 residues. The germline V gene encodes CDR1 SGHDT and CDR2 YYEEEE. V dropped 0 bases and J dropped 5; count of bases not matched to a gene: 9. This chain's CDR3 is CASSLVGTGGDETQYF. The CDR3 nucleotides are TGTGCCAGCAGCTTGGTAGGCACAGGGGGAGATGAGACCCAGTACTTC.

This clone was picked up many times. The chain has TRBV19 and TRBJ1-4; D is uncertain. This CDR3 is built from 11 residues. Germline V CDR1 and CDR2: LNHDA, SQIVND (reference sequence). V was trimmed by 7 bases and J by 10 bases, leaving 10 bases between them. The CDR3 DNA sequence: TGTGCCAGTACCCACCTAGGAAAACTGTTTTTT. This encodes CASTHLGKLFF.

This chain links TRBV4-2 with TRBJ2-1; 10 bases are a match to TRBD1. Trimming took 5 bases from V and 7 from J; bases not matched to a gene: 17. The length of the CDR3 is 18 residues. The germline V gene encodes CDR1 LGHNA and CDR2 YNFKEQ. CDR3 bases: TGTGCCAGCAGCGCCTGGGACAGGGGTTCCCGTGGGGGGAATGAGCAGTTCTTC. Translation: CASSAWDRGSRGGNEQFF.

This clone was seen only a few times. With a much larger clone just one base away, this may be a read error. The rearrangement uses TRBV19 and TRBJ1-2, with no clear D. Trimming took 5 bases from V and 8 from J, leaving 6 bases between them. Germline-derived CDR1 and CDR2 are LNHDA and SQIVND (reference sequence). The CDR3 totals 10 residues. CDR3 protein: CASSWRGYTF. DNA of the CDR3: TGTGCCAGTAGTTGGCGCGGCTACACCTTC.

On this clone: One junction end disagrees with the germline gene, perhaps due to a read error. This rearrangement joins TRBV20-1 to TRBJ2-2, with D unclear. This CDR3 is 13 amino acids long. Germline V gene lookup returns CDR1 DFQATT and CDR2 SNEGSKA (reference sequence). DNA for the CDR3: TGCAGTGCTCAAGGTGGCTCTACCGTGGAGCTGTTTTTT. It codes for CSAQGGSTVELFF.